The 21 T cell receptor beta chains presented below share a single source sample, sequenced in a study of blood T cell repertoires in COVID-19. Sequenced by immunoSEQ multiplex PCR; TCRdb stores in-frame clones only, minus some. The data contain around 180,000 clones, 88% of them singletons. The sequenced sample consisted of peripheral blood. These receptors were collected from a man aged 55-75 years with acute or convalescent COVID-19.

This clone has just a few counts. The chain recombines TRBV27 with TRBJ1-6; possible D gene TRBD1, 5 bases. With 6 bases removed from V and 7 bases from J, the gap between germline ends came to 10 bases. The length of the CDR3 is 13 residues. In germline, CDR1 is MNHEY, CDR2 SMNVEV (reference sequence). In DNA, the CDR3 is TGTGCCAGCAGGCAGGGTCTCAATTCACCCCTCCACTTT. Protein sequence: CASRQGLNSPLHF.

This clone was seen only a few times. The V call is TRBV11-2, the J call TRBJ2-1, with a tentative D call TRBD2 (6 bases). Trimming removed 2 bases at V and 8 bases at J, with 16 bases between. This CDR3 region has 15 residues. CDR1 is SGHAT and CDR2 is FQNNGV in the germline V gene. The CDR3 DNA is TGTGCCAGCAGCTTAAATTTGGACGGGGAGGATGAGCAGTTCTTC. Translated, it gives CASSLNLDGEDEQFF.

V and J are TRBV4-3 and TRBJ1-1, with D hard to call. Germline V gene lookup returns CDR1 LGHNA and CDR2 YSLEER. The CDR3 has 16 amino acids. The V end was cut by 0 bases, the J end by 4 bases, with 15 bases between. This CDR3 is CASSQDVSGGSTEAFF. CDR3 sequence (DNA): TGCGCCAGCAGCCAAGATGTATCGGGTGGGAGCACTGAAGCTTTCTTT.

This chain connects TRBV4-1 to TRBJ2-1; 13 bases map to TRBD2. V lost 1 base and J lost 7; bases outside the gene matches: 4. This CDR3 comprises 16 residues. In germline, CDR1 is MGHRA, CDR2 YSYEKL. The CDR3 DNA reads TGCGCCAGCAGCCAAGGGGGACTAGCGGGAAGTAATGAGCAGTTCTTC. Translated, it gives CASSQGGLAGSNEQFF.

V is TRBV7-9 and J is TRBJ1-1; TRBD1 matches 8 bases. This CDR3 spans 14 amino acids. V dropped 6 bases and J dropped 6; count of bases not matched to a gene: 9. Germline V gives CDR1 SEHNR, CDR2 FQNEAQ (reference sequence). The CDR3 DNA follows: TGTGCCAGCAGTTCCGGACAGGGAAGATCTGAAGCTTTCTTT. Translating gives CASSSGQGRSEAFF.

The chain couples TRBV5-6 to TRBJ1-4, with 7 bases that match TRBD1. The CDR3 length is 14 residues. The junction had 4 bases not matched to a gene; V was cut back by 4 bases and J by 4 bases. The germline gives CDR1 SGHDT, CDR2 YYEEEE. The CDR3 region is CASSRTGLNEKLFF. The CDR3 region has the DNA TGTGCCAGCAGCCGGACAGGCCTTAATGAAAAACTGTTTTTT.

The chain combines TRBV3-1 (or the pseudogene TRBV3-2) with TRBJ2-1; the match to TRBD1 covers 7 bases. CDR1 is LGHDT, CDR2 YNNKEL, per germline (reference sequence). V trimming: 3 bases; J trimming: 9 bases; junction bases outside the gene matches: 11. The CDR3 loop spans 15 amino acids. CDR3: CASSQGPDRFGEQFF. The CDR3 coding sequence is TGTGCCAGCAGCCAGGGACCGGACAGGTTCGGTGAGCAGTTCTTC.

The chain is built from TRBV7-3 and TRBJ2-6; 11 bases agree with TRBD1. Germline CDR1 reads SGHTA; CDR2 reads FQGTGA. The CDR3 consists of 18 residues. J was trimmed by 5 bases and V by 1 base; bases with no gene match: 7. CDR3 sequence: CASSLRGTGGTRANVLTF. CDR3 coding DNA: TGTGCCAGCAGCTTAAGAGGGACAGGGGGGACTCGGGCCAACGTCCTGACTTTC.

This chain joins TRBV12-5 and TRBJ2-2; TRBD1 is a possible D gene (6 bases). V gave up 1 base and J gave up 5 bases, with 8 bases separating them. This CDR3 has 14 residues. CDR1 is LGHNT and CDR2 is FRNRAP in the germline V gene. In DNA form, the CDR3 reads TGTGCTAGTGGTTTGGCACAGGGAACCGGGGAGCTGTTTTTT. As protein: CASGLAQGTGELFF.

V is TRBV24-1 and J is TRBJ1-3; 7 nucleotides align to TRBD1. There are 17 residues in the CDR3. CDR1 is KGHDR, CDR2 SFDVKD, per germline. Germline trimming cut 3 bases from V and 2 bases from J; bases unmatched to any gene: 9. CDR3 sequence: CATSDPKVGQPGNTIYF. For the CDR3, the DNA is TGTGCCACCAGTGATCCCAAAGTGGGACAGCCTGGAAACACCATATATTTT.

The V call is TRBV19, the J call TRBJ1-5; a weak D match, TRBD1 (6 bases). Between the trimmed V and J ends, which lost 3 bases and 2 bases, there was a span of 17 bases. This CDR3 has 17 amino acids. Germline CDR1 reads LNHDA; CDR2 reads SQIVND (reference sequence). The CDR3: CASSIGQGIAGNQPQHF. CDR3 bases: TGTGCCAGTAGTATCGGTCAGGGGATTGCGGGCAATCAGCCCCAGCATTTT.

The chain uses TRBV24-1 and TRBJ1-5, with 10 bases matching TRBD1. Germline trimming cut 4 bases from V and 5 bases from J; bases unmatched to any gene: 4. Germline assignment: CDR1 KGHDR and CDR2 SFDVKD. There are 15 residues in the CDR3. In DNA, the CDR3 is TGTGCCACCAGTGACGACGGACAGGGGGATCAGCCCCAGCATTTT. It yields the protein CATSDDGQGDQPQHF.

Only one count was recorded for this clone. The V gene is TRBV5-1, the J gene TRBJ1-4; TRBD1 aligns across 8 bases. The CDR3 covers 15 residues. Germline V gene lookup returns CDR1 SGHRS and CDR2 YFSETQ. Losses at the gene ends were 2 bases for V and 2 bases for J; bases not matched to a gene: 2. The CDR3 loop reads CASSFTGGTNEKLFF. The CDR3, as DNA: TGCGCCAGCAGCTTCACAGGGGGGACTAATGAAAAACTGTTTTTT.

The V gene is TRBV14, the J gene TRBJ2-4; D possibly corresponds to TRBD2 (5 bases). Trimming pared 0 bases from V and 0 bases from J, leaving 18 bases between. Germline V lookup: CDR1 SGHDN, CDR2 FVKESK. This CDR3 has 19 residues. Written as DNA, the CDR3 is TGTGCCAGCAGCCAAGATTCGGTAGGGTCGGGGATAGCCAAAAACATTCAGTACTTC. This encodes CASSQDSVGSGIAKNIQYF.

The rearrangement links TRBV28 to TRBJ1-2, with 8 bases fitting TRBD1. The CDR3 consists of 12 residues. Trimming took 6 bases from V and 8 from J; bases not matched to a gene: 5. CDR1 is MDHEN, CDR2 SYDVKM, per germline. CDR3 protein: CASSSDRAGYTF. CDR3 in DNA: TGTGCCAGCAGCTCGGACAGGGCCGGCTACACCTTC.

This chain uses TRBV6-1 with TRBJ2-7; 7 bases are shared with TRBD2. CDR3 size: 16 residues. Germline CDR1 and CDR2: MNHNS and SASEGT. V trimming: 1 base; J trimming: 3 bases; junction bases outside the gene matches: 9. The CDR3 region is CASSEVSYRGSYEQYV. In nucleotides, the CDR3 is TGTGCCAGCAGTGAAGTAAGCTACCGCGGGAGCTACGAGCAGTACGTC.

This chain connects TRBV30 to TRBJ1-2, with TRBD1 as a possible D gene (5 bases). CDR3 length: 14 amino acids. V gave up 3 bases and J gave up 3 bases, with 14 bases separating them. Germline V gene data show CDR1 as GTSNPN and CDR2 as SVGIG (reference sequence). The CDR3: CAWSPTPGDYGYTF. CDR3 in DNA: TGTGCCTGGAGCCCCACCCCGGGGGACTATGGCTACACCTTC.

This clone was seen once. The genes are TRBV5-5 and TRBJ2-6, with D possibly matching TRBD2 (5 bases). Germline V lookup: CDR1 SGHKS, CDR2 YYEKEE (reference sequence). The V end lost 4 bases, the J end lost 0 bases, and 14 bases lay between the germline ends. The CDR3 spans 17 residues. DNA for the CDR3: TGTGCCAGCAGCCCGCTTGGAGGCTCCTCTGGGGCCAACGTCCTGACTTTC. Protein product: CASSPLGGSSGANVLTF.

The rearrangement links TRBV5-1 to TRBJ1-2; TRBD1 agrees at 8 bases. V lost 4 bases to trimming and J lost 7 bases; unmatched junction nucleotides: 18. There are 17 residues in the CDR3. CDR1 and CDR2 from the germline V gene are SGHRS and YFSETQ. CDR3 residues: CASSPGGAGVGTGGYTF. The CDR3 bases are TGCGCCAGCAGCCCAGGGGGCGCCGGTGTCGGGACGGGTGGCTACACCTTC.

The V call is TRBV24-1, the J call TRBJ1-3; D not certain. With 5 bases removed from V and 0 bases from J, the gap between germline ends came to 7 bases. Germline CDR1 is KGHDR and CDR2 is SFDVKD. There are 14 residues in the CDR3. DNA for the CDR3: TGTGCCACCAGTGGCGCGAGCTCTGGAAACACCATATATTTT. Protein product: CATSGASSGNTIYF.

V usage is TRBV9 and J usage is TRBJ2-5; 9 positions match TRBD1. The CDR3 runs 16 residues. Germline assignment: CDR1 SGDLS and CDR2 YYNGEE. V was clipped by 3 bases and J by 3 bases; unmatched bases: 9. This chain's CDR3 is CASSEGTGRSKETQYF. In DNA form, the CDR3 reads TGTGCCAGCAGCGAGGGGACAGGGCGATCCAAAGAGACCCAGTACTTC. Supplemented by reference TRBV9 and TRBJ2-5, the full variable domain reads DSGVTQTPKHLITATGQRVTLRCSPRSGDLSVYWYQQSLDQGLQFLIQYYNGEERAKGNILERFSAQQFPDLHSELNLSSLELGDSALYFCASSEGTGRSKETQYFGPGTRLLVL.